The clone carrying this T cell receptor beta chain has a count of ten or more. TCRdb analysed the RT-PCR reads with MiXCR anew, one entry per CDR3 protein. Here the sample spans around 700,000 distinct CDR3 sequences, 14% being singletons. This CDR3 is 13 amino acids long. V shed 3 bases and J shed 3 bases, with 9 bases lying between them. Germline V gene lookup returns CDR1 KGHSH and CDR2 LQKENI. The chain links TRBV18 to TRBJ2-7; D not resolved. This receptor was identified in a female donor in good health, serving as a healthy control. The sequenced material came from memory CD4+ T cells from blood. CDR3 sequence: CASSPQEIYEQYF. In DNA, the CDR3 is TGTGCCAGCTCACCCCAGGAAATCTACGAGCAGTACTTC.